These 7 T cell receptor beta chains were sequenced from one sample in a study of response to subunit inactivated influenza vaccine. A single record per CDR3 protein comes from TCRdb applying MiXCR to the RT-PCR reads. The table records over 450,000 distinct CDR3 sequences, roughly 13% of them present only once. Sample: PBMCs from blood, taken about 6 weeks after vaccination. These receptors all come from a man aged 50-60 years who received an inactivated influenza vaccine.

The V gene is TRBV11-2, the J gene TRBJ2-7; 11 bases fit TRBD2. Germline V gene sequence: CDR1 SGHAT, CDR2 FQNNGV. The CDR3 is made up of 15 amino acids. The V and J ends lost 2 bases and 3 bases, in that order; junction bases with no gene match: 3. The CDR3 reads CASSLTSGGIYEQYF. The CDR3 nucleotides are TGTGCCAGCAGCTTAACTAGCGGGGGAATCTACGAGCAGTACTTC.

The chain recombines TRBV11-2 with TRBJ1-2; 7 positions match TRBD1. J was trimmed by 2 bases and V by 5 bases; bases with no gene match: 5. The CDR3 runs 14 residues. Germline V gene data show CDR1 as SGHAT and CDR2 as FQNNGV. This chain's CDR3 is CASSTRQGNYGYTF. DNA of the CDR3: TGTGCCAGCAGCACCCGACAGGGAAACTATGGCTACACCTTC.

This clonotype was counted between two and nine times. The V and J genes are TRBV4-2 and TRBJ1-1, with 8 bases identical to TRBD1. Germline-derived CDR1 and CDR2 are LGHNA and YNFKEQ. The CDR3 covers 15 residues. Trimming cost V 3 bases and J 1 base; bases outside gene matches: 4. The CDR3 here is CASSQKQGGNTEAFF. The CDR3, as DNA: TGTGCCAGCAGCCAGAAACAGGGGGGGAACACTGAAGCTTTCTTT.

This clonotype was observed a few times. This chain connects TRBV12-3 or TRBV12-4 to TRBJ2-2; tentatively, D is TRBD2 (5 bases). Trimming pared 5 bases from V and 5 bases from J, leaving 18 bases between. This CDR3 is built from 16 residues. CDR3 loop: CASSGVRVGRTGELFF. CDR3 in DNA: TGTGCCAGCAGTGGGGTACGGGTAGGGAGAACCGGGGAGCTGTTTTTT.

This sequence joins TRBV10-3 and TRBJ1-4, with 8 bases that match TRBD1. The CDR3 sequence is 15 residues long. Germline V lookup: CDR1 ENHRY, CDR2 SYGVKD. J gave up 8 bases and V 6 bases, and 11 bases lay outside the gene matches. Written as DNA, the CDR3 is TGTGCCATCAGCTACGACAGGGGTGGGATCGAAAAACTGTTTTTT. Translating it yields CAISYDRGGIEKLFF.

The chain uses TRBV20-1 and TRBJ2-3; 9 bases are a match to TRBD2. V lost 0 bases to trimming and J lost 4 bases; unmatched junction nucleotides: 17. The CDR3 spans 19 residues. Germline CDR1 is DFQATT and CDR2 is SNEGSKA (reference sequence). CDR3 sequence reads: CSARDLHPFSGSSADTQYF. The CDR3 DNA is TGCAGTGCTAGAGATCTTCACCCTTTTAGCGGGAGTAGCGCAGATACGCAGTATTTT.

CDR3: CASSVEGGGRRLAGGGAADTQYF. CDR3 DNA: TGTGCCAGCAGCGTAGAAGGTGGGGGTCGGAGACTAGCGGGAGGGGGAGCAGCAGATACGCAGTATTTT. V usage is TRBV9 and J usage is TRBJ2-3; TRBD2 aligns across 14 bases. This CDR3 contains 23 residues. V trimming: 0 bases; J trimming: 4 bases; junction bases outside the gene matches: 22. In germline, CDR1 is SGDLS, CDR2 YYNGEE.